This T cell receptor beta chain was found in a study of post-analysis software for immune sequencing data. Study overall: Disease trajectories encompassed relapsing-remitting, secondary progressive and progressive-relapsing multiple sclerosis. Overall study results and limits: Controls showed lower frequencies than patients for 4 or 5 TRBV segments, and TRBV5-6, TRBV5-1 and TRBV20-1 were among these. When compared against controls, multiple sclerosis patients showed significantly lower normalized Chao1 diversity.

This CDR3 has 15 amino acids. V lost 3 bases and J lost 4; bases outside the gene matches: 6. The germline V gene encodes CDR1 SGHRS and CDR2 YFSETQ. Incorporated into the TCR beta cDNA libraries were unique molecular identifiers, which served to reduce PCR and sequencing biases. It was from roughly 1 to 10 million T cells that some 500,000 cDNA molecules came. TCRdb reanalysed the PCR reads using MiXCR and keeps one entry per CDR3 protein. The data contain 600,000 to 750,000 distinct CDR3 sequences, 55% to 70% of them singletons. With regard to this clonotype: Its antigen remains unknown.

The specimen was blood. The source of this sequence is a girl aged 2 to 9 with multiple sclerosis. The chain carries TRBV5-1 and TRBJ2-3; 9 bases are shared with TRBD2. The CDR3 sequence: CASSSQTSGPDTQYF. DNA of the CDR3: TGCGCCAGCAGCTCGCAGACTAGCGGTCCAGATACGCAGTATTTT.